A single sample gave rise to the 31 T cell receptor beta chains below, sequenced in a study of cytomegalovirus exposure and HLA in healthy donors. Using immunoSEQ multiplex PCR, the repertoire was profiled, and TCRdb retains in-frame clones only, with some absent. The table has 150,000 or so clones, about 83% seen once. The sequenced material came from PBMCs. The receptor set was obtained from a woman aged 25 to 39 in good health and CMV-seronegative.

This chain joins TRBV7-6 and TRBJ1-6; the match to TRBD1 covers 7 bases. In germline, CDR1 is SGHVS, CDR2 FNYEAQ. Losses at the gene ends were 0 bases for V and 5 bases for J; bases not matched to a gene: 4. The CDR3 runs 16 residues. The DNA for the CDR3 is TGTGCCAGCAGCTTAGCACCGACAGGGAATAATTCACCCCTCCACTTT. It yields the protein CASSLAPTGNNSPLHF. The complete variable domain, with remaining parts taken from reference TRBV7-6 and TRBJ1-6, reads GAGVSQSPRYKVTKRGQDVALRCDPISGHVSLYWYRQALGQGPEFLTYFNYEAQQDKSGLPNDRFSAERPEGSISTLTIQRTEQRDSAMYRCASSLAPTGNNSPLHFGNGTRLTVT.

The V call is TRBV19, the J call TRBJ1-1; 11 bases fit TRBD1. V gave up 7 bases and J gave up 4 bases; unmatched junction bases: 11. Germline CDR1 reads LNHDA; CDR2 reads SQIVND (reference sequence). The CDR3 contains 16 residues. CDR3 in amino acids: CASNQFTGTGGTEAFF. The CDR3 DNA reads TGTGCCAGTAACCAATTTACCGGGACAGGGGGCACTGAAGCTTTCTTT.

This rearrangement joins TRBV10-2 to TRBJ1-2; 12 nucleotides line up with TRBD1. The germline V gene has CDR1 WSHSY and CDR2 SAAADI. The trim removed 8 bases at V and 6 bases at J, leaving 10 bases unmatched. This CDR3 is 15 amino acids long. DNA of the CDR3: TGCGCCAGCGGACCACCGGGACAGGGGGCCCATGGCTACACCTTC. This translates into CASGPPGQGAHGYTF.

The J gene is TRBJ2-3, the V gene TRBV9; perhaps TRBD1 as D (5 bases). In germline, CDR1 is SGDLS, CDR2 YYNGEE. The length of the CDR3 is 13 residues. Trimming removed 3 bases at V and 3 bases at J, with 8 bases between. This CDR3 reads CASSAQGTDTQYF. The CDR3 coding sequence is TGTGCCAGCAGCGCCCAGGGAACAGATACGCAGTATTTT.

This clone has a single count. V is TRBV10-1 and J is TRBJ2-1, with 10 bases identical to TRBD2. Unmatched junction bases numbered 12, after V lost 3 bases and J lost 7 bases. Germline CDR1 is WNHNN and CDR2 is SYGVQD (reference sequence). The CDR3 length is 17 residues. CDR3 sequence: CASSETLVAGGANEQFF. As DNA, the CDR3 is TGCGCCAGCAGTGAAACTCTGGTAGCGGGGGGTGCAAATGAGCAGTTCTTC.

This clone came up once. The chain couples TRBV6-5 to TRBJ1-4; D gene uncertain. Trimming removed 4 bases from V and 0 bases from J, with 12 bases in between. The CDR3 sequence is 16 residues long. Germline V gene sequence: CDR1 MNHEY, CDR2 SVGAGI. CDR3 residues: CASSWNRFATNEKLFF. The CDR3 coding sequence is TGTGCCAGCAGTTGGAACAGATTCGCAACTAATGAAAAACTGTTTTTT.

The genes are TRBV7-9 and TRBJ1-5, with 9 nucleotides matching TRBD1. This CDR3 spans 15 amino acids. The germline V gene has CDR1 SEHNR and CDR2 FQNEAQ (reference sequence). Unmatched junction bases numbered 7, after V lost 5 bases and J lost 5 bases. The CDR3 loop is CASSPDRGMDQPQHF. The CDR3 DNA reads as TGTGCCAGCAGCCCGGACAGGGGAATGGATCAGCCCCAGCATTTT. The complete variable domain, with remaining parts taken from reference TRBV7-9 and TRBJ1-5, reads DTGVSQNPRHKITKRGQNVTFRCDPISEHNRLYWYRQTLGQGPEFLTYFQNEAQLEKSRLLSDRFSAERPKGSFSTLEIQRTEQGDSAMYLCASSPDRGMDQPQHFGDGTRLSIL.

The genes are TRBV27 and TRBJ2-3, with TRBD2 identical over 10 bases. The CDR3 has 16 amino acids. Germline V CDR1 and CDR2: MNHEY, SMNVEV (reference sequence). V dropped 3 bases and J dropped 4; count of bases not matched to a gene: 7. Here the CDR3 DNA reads TGTGCCAGCAGTTTGGAGAGCGGGGGGGTAGCAGATACGCAGTATTTT. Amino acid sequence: CASSLESGGVADTQYF.

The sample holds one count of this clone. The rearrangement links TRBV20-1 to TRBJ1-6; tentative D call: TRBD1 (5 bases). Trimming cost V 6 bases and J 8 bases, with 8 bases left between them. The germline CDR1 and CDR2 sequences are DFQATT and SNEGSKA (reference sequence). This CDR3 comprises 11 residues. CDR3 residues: CSAGRDSPLHF. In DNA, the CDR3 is TGCAGTGCCGGCAGGGATTCACCCCTCCACTTT.

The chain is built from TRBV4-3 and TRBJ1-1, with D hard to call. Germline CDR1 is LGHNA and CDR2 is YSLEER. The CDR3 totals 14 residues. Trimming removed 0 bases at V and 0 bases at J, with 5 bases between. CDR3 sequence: CASSQDTVNTEAFF. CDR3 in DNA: TGCGCCAGCAGCCAAGATACGGTGAACACTGAAGCTTTCTTT.

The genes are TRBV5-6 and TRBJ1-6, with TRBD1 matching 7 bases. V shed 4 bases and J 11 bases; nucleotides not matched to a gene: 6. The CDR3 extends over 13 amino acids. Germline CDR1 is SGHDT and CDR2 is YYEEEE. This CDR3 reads CASSRTGVPPLHF. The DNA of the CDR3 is TGTGCCAGCAGCCGCACAGGGGTGCCACCCCTCCACTTT.

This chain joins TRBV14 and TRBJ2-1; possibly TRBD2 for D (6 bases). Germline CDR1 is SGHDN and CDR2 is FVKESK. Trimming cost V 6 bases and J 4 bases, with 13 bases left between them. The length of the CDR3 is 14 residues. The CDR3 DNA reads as TGTGCCAGCAGTCCCTGGCGGGGATACAATGAGCAGTTCTTC. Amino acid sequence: CASSPWRGYNEQFF.

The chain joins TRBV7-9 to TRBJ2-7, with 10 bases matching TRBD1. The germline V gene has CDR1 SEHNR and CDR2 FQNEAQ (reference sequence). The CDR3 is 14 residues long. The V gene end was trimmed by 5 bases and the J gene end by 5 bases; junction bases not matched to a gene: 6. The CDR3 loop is CASSPGTGAHEQYF. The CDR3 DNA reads TGTGCCAGCAGCCCAGGGACAGGGGCACACGAGCAGTACTTC.

CDR3 amino acids: CASSPGGGQTGELFF. CDR3 DNA sequence: TGTGCCAGCAGTCCCGGCGGGGGACAAACCGGGGAGCTGTTTTTT. The chain joins TRBV5-4 to TRBJ2-2; maybe TRBD2 (7 bases). This CDR3 spans 15 amino acids. With 5 bases removed from V and 5 bases from J, the gap between germline ends came to 16 bases. Germline V lookup: CDR1 SGHNT, CDR2 YYREEE (reference sequence).

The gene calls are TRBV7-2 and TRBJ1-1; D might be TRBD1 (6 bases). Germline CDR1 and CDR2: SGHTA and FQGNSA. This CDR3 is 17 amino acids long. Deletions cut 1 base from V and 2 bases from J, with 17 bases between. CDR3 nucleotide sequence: TGTGCCAGCAGCTTAGTCGGACAGACAATAATCAACACTGAAGCTTTCTTT. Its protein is CASSLVGQTIINTEAFF.

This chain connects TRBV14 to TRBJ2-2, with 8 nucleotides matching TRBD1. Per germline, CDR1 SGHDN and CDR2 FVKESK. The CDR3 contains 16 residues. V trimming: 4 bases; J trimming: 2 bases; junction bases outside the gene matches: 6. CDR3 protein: CASSRNRGRNTGELFF. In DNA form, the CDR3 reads TGTGCCAGCAGCCGGAACAGGGGGAGAAACACCGGGGAGCTGTTTTTT. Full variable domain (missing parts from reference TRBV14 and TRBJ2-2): EAGVTQFPSHSVIEKGQTVTLRCDPISGHDNLYWYRRVMGKEIKFLLHFVKESKQDESGMPNNRFLAERTGGTYSTLKVQPAELEDSGVYFCASSRNRGRNTGELFFGEGSRLTVL.

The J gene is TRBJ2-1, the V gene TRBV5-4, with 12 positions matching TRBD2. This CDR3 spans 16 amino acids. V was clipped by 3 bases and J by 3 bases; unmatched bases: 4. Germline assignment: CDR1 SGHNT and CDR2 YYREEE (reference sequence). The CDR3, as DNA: TGTGCCAGCAGCTCACTAGCGGGGGGTTTCTACAATGAGCAGTTCTTC. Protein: CASSSLAGGFYNEQFF. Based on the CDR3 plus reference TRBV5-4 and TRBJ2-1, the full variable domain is ETGVTQSPTHLIKTRGQQVTLRCSSQSGHNTVSWYQQALGQGPQFIFQYYREEENGRGNFPPRFSGLQFPNYSSELNVNALELDDSALYLCASSSLAGGFYNEQFFGPGTRLTVL.

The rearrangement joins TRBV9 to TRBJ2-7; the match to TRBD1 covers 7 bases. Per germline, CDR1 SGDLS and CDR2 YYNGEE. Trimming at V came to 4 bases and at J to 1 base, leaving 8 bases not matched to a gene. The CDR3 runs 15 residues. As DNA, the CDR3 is TGTGCCAGCAGCCCCCGACAGGGCAGGTCCTACGAGCAGTACTTC. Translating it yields CASSPRQGRSYEQYF.

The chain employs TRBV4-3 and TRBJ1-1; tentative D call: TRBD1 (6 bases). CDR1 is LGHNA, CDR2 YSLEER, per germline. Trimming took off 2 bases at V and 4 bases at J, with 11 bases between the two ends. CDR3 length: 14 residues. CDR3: CASSQNRERTEAFF. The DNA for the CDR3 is TGCGCCAGCAGCCAAAACAGGGAGCGCACTGAAGCTTTCTTT.

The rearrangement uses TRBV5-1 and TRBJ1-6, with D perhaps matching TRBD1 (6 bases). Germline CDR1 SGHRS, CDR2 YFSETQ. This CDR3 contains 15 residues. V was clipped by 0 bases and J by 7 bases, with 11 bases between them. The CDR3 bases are TGCGCCAGCAGCTTGGACGGCAGGGGAAATTCACCCCTCCACTTT. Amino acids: CASSLDGRGNSPLHF.

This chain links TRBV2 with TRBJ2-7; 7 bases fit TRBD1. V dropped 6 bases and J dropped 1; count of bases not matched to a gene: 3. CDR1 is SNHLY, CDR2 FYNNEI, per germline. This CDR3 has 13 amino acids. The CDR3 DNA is TGTGCCAGCAGGGGGGACAGATCCTACGAGCAGTACTTC. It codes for CASRGDRSYEQYF. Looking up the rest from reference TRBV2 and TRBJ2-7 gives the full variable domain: EPEVTQTPSHQVTQMGQEVILRCVPISNHLYFYWYRQILGQKVEFLVSFYNNEISEKSEIFDDQFSVERPDGSNFTLKIRSTKLEDSAMYFCASRGDRSYEQYFGPGTRLTVT.

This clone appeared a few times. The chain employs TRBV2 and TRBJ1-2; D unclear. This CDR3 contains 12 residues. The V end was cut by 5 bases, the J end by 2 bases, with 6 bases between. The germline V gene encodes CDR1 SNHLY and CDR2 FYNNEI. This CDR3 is CASSLQNYGYTF. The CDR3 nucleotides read TGTGCCAGCAGTCTACAGAACTATGGCTACACCTTC.

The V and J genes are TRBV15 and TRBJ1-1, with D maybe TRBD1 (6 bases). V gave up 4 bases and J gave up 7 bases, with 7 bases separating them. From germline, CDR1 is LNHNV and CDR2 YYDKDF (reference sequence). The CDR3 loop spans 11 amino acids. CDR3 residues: CATSKDSEAFF. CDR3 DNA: TGTGCCACCAGCAAGGACAGTGAAGCTTTCTTT.

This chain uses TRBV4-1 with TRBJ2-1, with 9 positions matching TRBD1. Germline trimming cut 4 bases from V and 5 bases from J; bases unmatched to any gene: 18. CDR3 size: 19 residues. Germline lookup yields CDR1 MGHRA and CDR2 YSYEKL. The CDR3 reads CASSPVWDRAGILNNEQFF. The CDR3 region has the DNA TGCGCCAGCAGCCCCGTTTGGGACAGGGCAGGAATCCTCAACAATGAGCAGTTCTTC.

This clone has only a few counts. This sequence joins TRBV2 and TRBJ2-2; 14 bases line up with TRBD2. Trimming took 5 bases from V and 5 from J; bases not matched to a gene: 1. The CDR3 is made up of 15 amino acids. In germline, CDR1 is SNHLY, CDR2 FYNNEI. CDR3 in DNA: TGTGCCAGCAGTCGACTAGCGGGAGGGACCGGGGAGCTGTTTTTT. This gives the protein CASSRLAGGTGELFF.

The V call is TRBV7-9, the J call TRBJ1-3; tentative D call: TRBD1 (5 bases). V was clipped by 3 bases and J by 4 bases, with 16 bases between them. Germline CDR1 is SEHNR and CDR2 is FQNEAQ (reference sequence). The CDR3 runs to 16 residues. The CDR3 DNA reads TGTGCCAGCAGCTTGGTTTCAGGGAATAGGGGAAACACCATATATTTT. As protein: CASSLVSGNRGNTIYF. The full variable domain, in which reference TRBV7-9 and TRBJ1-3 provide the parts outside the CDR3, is DTGVSQNPRHKITKRGQNVTFRCDPISEHNRLYWYRQTLGQGPEFLTYFQNEAQLEKSRLLSDRFSAERPKGSFSTLEIQRTEQGDSAMYLCASSLVSGNRGNTIYFGEGSWLTVV.

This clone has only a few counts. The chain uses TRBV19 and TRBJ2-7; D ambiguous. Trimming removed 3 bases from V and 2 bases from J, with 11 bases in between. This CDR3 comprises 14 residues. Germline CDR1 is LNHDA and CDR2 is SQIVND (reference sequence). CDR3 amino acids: CASSIRAPTYEQYF. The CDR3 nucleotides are TGTGCCAGTAGTATTCGCGCACCTACCTACGAGCAGTACTTC.

CDR3 region: CASSPIEGGDYGYTF. As DNA, the CDR3 is TGTGCCAGCTCACCCATCGAAGGGGGCGACTATGGCTACACCTTC. The rearrangement uses TRBV18 and TRBJ1-2, with 7 nucleotides matching TRBD1. Germline CDR1 is KGHSH and CDR2 is LQKENI. CDR3 length equals 15 residues. With 3 bases clipped from V and 3 bases from J, the junction kept 7 bases outside the gene matches.

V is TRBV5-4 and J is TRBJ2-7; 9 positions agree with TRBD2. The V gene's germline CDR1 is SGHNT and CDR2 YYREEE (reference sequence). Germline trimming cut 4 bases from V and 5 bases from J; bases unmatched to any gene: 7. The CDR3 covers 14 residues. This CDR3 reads CASSGLGLADEQYF. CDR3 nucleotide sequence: TGTGCCAGCAGCGGCTTGGGACTAGCCGACGAGCAGTACTTC.

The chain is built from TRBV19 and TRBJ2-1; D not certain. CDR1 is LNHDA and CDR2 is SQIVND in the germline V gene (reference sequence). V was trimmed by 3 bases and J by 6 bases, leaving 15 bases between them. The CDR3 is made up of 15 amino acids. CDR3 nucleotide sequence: TGTGCCAGTAGTATGGGTTCCGGCGGTTCCAATGAGCAGTTCTTC. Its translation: CASSMGSGGSNEQFF.

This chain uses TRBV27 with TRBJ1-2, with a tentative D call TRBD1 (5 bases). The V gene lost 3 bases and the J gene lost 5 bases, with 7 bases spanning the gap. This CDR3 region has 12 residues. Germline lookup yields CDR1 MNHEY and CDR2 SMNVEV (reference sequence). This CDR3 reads CASSLSGYGYTF. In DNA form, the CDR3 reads TGTGCCAGCAGTTTGTCAGGGTATGGCTACACCTTC.